Below, 27 T cell receptor beta chains from the same sample are listed, as sequenced in a study of technical replicates of blood from several donors. The assay was immunoSEQ multiplex PCR, and TCRdb's table has in-frame clones only and misses some. The sample includes 85,000 to 90,000 clones, 85% to 95% of them seen just once. The source material was T cells isolated from PBMCs. Source of these receptors: a human donor in good health.

The chain recombines TRBV27 with TRBJ2-3, with D unresolved. The CDR3 has 13 amino acids. Germline CDR1 and CDR2: MNHEY and SMNVEV (reference sequence). Trimming took off 10 bases at V and 1 base at J, with 12 bases between the two ends. In DNA form, the CDR3 reads TGTGCCACTGAGAGTCCGGGCACAGATACGCAGTATTTT. This encodes CATESPGTDTQYF.

The V gene is TRBV2, the J gene TRBJ2-7; 7 bases match TRBD1. Germline V gene lookup returns CDR1 SNHLY and CDR2 FYNNEI. CDR3 length: 14 amino acids. The V segment lost 4 bases and the J segment 2 bases; nucleotides outside the gene matches: 5. The CDR3: CASSGGDRAYEQYF. The CDR3 DNA sequence: TGTGCCAGCAGTGGAGGGGACAGAGCCTACGAGCAGTACTTC.

This clone was seen once. The chain employs TRBV27 and TRBJ2-7, with D possibly matching TRBD2 (6 bases). The V end was cut by 4 bases, the J end by 2 bases, with 9 bases between. CDR3 length: 13 residues. Germline V gene sequence: CDR1 MNHEY, CDR2 SMNVEV (reference sequence). The CDR3 reads CASSWTGAYEQYF. The CDR3 nucleotides are TGTGCCAGCAGTTGGACGGGGGCCTACGAGCAGTACTTC.

The chain has TRBV27 and TRBJ2-1; 14 positions match TRBD2. Trimming took 3 bases from V and 10 from J; bases not matched to a gene: 20. CDR1 MNHEY and CDR2 SMNVEV come from the germline V gene (reference sequence). This CDR3 comprises 20 residues. The CDR3 here is CASSFRPTLGTSGGPREQFF. CDR3 nucleotide sequence: TGTGCCAGCAGTTTCCGACCTACCTTAGGGACTAGCGGGGGTCCCCGGGAGCAGTTCTTC.

The rearrangement links TRBV29-1 to TRBJ2-1, with a possible D match to TRBD2 (6 bases). V was clipped by 3 bases and J by 5 bases, with 14 bases between them. The CDR3 is made up of 14 amino acids. Per the germline V gene, CDR1 is SQVTM and CDR2 is ANQGSEA. For the CDR3, the DNA is TGCAGCGTTGAGGGGACTCTCCGAAACAATGAGCAGTTCTTC. This translates into CSVEGTLRNNEQFF.

The chain uses TRBV4-1 and TRBJ2-7; perhaps TRBD2 as D (5 bases). This CDR3 contains 14 residues. CDR1 and CDR2 from the germline V gene are MGHRA and YSYEKL. V was shortened by 2 bases and J by 6 bases, with 14 bases between the two germline ends. CDR3 sequence reads: CASSQLLEDFEQYF. CDR3 coding DNA: TGCGCCAGCAGCCAACTCCTAGAGGACTTCGAGCAGTACTTC.

The J gene is TRBJ1-6, the V gene TRBV2; D is uncertain. This CDR3 is 14 amino acids long. Looked up from germline, CDR1 is SNHLY and CDR2 is FYNNEI. Deletions cut 6 bases from V and 4 bases from J, with 10 bases between. The CDR3 coding sequence is TGTGCCAGCAGGGGAGGGTTATATAATTCACCCCTCCACTTT. The encoded protein is CASRGGLYNSPLHF.

This rearrangement joins TRBV5-1 to TRBJ2-2; no reliable D call. The CDR3 is made up of 16 amino acids. The V gene lost 0 bases and the J gene lost 0 bases, with 9 bases spanning the gap. Germline loops: CDR1 SGHRS, CDR2 YFSETQ. The CDR3: CASSLGAFANTGELFF. As DNA, the CDR3 is TGCGCCAGCAGCTTGGGGGCATTCGCGAACACCGGGGAGCTGTTTTTT.

The count of this clone is one. The DNA of the CDR3 is TGTGCCATCAGAGGGGGCGGCACAGATACGCAGTATTTT. As protein: CAIRGGGTDTQYF. The rearrangement uses TRBV10-3 and TRBJ2-3, with 7 bases lining up with TRBD1. There are 13 residues in the CDR3. CDR1 and CDR2 (germline): ENHRY, SYGVKD. With V trimmed by 6 bases and J by 1 base, 1 base remained unmatched.

The rearrangement links TRBV29-1 to TRBJ2-5, with 10 bases aligning to TRBD1. Germline loops: CDR1 SQVTM, CDR2 ANQGSEA. The CDR3 is 14 amino acids. CDR3 amino acids: CGTAGTGVSETQYF. DNA for the CDR3: TGCGGCACCGCCGGGACAGGGGTTTCGGAGACCCAGTACTTC.

The rearrangement joins TRBV30 to TRBJ2-7; the match to TRBD1 covers 8 bases. CDR3 size: 15 residues. Germline values: CDR1 GTSNPN, CDR2 SVGIG (reference sequence). After removal of 2 bases from V and 3 bases from J, the junction contained 9 bases not matched to a gene. DNA for the CDR3: TGTGCCTGGAGTCGGCCAGGGGGCTCGGTCTACGAGCAGTACTTC. It codes for CAWSRPGGSVYEQYF.

CDR3 in amino acids: CARESGDVYF. CDR3 in DNA: TGCGCCAGAGAATCAGGGGATGTGTACTTC. The chain joins TRBV5-1 to TRBJ2-7; TRBD1 might be the D (6 bases). Germline V gene data show CDR1 as SGHRS and CDR2 as YFSETQ. CDR3 size: 10 residues. V lost 8 bases to trimming and J lost 12 bases, with 15 bases between them.

The CDR3 nucleotides are TGTGCCAGCAGCTTGTCCAACGGGGAGCTGTTTTTT. Translated: CASSLSNGELFF. This chain links TRBV5-6 with TRBJ2-2; D remains unclear. The CDR3 runs to 12 residues. Germline V gives CDR1 SGHDT, CDR2 YYEEEE. Between the trimmed V and J ends, which lost 1 base and 7 bases, there was a span of 5 bases.

The V gene is TRBV7-6, the J gene TRBJ2-2, with TRBD2 matching over 7 bases. Germline V gene lookup returns CDR1 SGHVS and CDR2 FNYEAQ. The CDR3 covers 15 residues. Trimming cost V 3 bases and J 4 bases; bases outside gene matches: 5. CDR3 coding DNA: TGTGCCAGCAGCTTCGGCGGGGAGGGCACCGGGGAGCTGTTTTTT. Its translation: CASSFGGEGTGELFF.

The gene calls are TRBV27 and TRBJ2-3; TRBD2 matches at 11 bases. The germline CDR1 and CDR2 sequences are MNHEY and SMNVEV (reference sequence). Trimming took 4 bases from V and 7 from J; bases not matched to a gene: 16. This CDR3 contains 18 residues. Here the CDR3 DNA reads TGTGCCAGCAGTTCGCCGGCCCGACTAGCGGGATCAGCAAATACGCAGTATTTT. Protein: CASSSPARLAGSANTQYF.

The J gene is TRBJ2-7, the V gene TRBV18, with TRBD1 matching over 8 bases. CDR1 and CDR2 from the germline V gene are KGHSH and LQKENI. V gave up 3 bases and J gave up 4 bases; unmatched junction bases: 8. CDR3 size: 15 residues. The CDR3 loop reads CASSPRTGGRYEQYF. The CDR3 DNA reads as TGTGCCAGCTCACCTCGAACAGGGGGAAGGTACGAGCAGTACTTC.

This chain links TRBV7-6 with TRBJ2-1; D gene ambiguous. This CDR3 comprises 14 residues. Germline CDR1 and CDR2: SGHVS and FNYEAQ. V dropped 2 bases and J dropped 0 bases, with 5 bases sitting between them. CDR3 in DNA: TGTGCCAGCAGCTTAACAGACTCCTACAATGAGCAGTTCTTC. Translation: CASSLTDSYNEQFF. Complete variable domain (other parts from reference TRBV7-6 and TRBJ2-1): GAGVSQSPRYKVTKRGQDVALRCDPISGHVSLYWYRQALGQGPEFLTYFNYEAQQDKSGLPNDRFSAERPEGSISTLTIQRTEQRDSAMYRCASSLTDSYNEQFFGPGTRLTVL.

The chain has TRBV5-4 and TRBJ1-2; D unclear. CDR3 length: 15 residues. Between the trimmed V and J ends, which lost 0 bases and 2 bases, there was a span of 11 bases. The germline V gene encodes CDR1 SGHNT and CDR2 YYREEE (reference sequence). As DNA, the CDR3 is TGTGCCAGCAGCTTGGGATCGGGGTTCAACTATGGCTACACCTTC. It is translated as CASSLGSGFNYGYTF.

V usage is TRBV9 and J usage is TRBJ1-5; D uncertain. V lost 0 bases to trimming and J lost 7 bases, with 11 bases between them. The CDR3 sequence is 14 residues long. Looked up from germline, CDR1 is SGDLS and CDR2 is YYNGEE. CDR3 amino acids: CASSVGRERQPQHF. CDR3 in DNA: TGTGCCAGCAGCGTAGGACGGGAACGGCAGCCCCAGCATTTT.

The CDR3 spells CASSFTAGANVLTF. The CDR3 region has the DNA TGCGCCAGCAGCTTTACAGCTGGGGCCAACGTCCTGACTTTC. The J gene is TRBJ2-6, the V gene TRBV5-1, with no clear D. The germline gives CDR1 SGHRS, CDR2 YFSETQ. The CDR3 loop spans 14 amino acids. The V end was cut by 2 bases, the J end by 2 bases, with 5 bases between.

The V gene is TRBV5-4, the J gene TRBJ2-3, with a weak D call TRBD1 (6 bases). The CDR3 spans 14 residues. Germline CDR1 is SGHNT and CDR2 is YYREEE (reference sequence). V was shortened by 1 base and J by 4 bases, with 10 bases between the two germline ends. The CDR3 region is CASSLYKGADTQYF. DNA of the CDR3: TGTGCCAGCAGCTTGTATAAGGGGGCAGATACGCAGTATTTT.

The chain couples TRBV7-9 to TRBJ2-2; 7 positions match TRBD2. CDR1 and CDR2 (germline): SEHNR, FQNEAQ (reference sequence). V trimming: 5 bases; J trimming: 6 bases; junction bases outside the gene matches: 0. This CDR3 has 12 amino acids. CDR3 nucleotide sequence: TGTGCCAGCAGCGGGGGGGCCGGGGAGCTGTTTTTT. The encoded protein is CASSGGAGELFF. The full variable domain, its missing parts supplied by reference TRBV7-9 and TRBJ2-2, is DTGVSQNPRHKITKRGQNVTFRCDPISEHNRLYWYRQTLGQGPEFLTYFQNEAQLEKSRLLSDRFSAERPKGSFSTLEIQRTEQGDSAMYLCASSGGAGELFFGEGSRLTVL.

J is TRBJ2-3 and V is TRBV6-1; D ambiguous. The germline V gene encodes CDR1 MNHNS and CDR2 SASEGT. Between the trimmed V and J ends, which lost 0 bases and 1 base, there was a span of 14 bases. This CDR3 comprises 17 residues. CDR3 nucleotides: TGTGCCAGCAGTGAAGCCCTTGTCCTCACACGCACAGATACGCAGTATTTT. Protein: CASSEALVLTRTDTQYF.

The chain uses TRBV2 and TRBJ2-2; TRBD2 agrees at 9 bases. CDR1 is SNHLY, CDR2 FYNNEI, per germline. V shed 3 bases, J shed 6 bases, and the junction held 5 bases outside the gene matches. This CDR3 is built from 15 residues. The CDR3, as DNA: TGTGCCAGCAGTGACATGGGACTAGCATCCGGGGAGCTGTTTTTT. It translates to CASSDMGLASGELFF.

V gene TRBV27 combines with J gene TRBJ1-5; 9 bases map to TRBD1. The junction had 12 bases not matched to a gene; V was cut back by 9 bases and J by 0 bases. CDR1 MNHEY and CDR2 SMNVEV come from the germline V gene (reference sequence). This CDR3 has 17 residues. The chain's CDR3 is CASQQGAPPYSNQPQHF. The CDR3 DNA reads as TGTGCCAGTCAACAGGGGGCTCCTCCTTATAGCAATCAGCCCCAGCATTTT.

This rearrangement joins TRBV30 to TRBJ1-5, with TRBD1 matching 7 bases. Per germline, CDR1 GTSNPN and CDR2 SVGIG (reference sequence). V trimming: 0 bases; J trimming: 9 bases; junction bases outside the gene matches: 8. The CDR3 spans 14 residues. CDR3 residues: CAWSVGAGGMPQHF. Written as DNA, the CDR3 is TGTGCCTGGAGTGTAGGGGCAGGGGGAATGCCCCAGCATTTT.

The chain links TRBV5-1 to TRBJ2-7; possible D gene TRBD2, 7 bases. CDR1 is SGHRS, CDR2 YFSETQ, per germline. V was shortened by 4 bases and J by 5 bases, with 13 bases between the two germline ends. The CDR3 consists of 13 residues. The CDR3 nucleotides read TGCGCCAGCAGCCCCGGGGGGCGGGACGAGCAGTACTTC. It is translated as CASSPGGRDEQYF.